Listed here is a single T cell receptor (beta chain). This clonotype came up a few times. Its antigen remains unidentified. The record has no base qualities; no much larger clone is one base away. The germline V gene provides CDR1 SGHVS and CDR2 FNYEAQ. V loses 2 bases of germline sequence and J loses 0 bases, and the interval between the two ends is 12 bases. Spanning cysteine to phenylalanine, the CDR3 consists of 16 amino acids. Only the CDR3 region is kept as DNA, spanning 48 bases read in frame from base 1. The library came from 5' RACE. The sequencing machine was an Illumina HiSeq 2500. A second PCR of roughly 6 to 11 cycles was run with a J-beta primer mix and a sample-barcoded 5' primer. A unique molecular identifier was introduced onto each TCR beta cDNA molecule by a template-switch 5' adaptor carrying 12 random nucleotides. Each sample yielded at least 2.5 million CDR3-containing paired-end reads. All of the RNA was converted into first-strand cDNA using the Mint cDNA synthesis kit, with a TRBC-specific oligonucleotide serving as the primer. Following uracil-DNA glycosylase treatment, a first 18-cycle PCR with universal primers M1SS and BC2_uni_R was performed on all cDNA. The authors' analysis ran thus. Normalization of each sample was performed by random selection of 1 million high-quality reads, each carrying a distinct molecular identifier. Reads with shared molecular identifiers were discarded instead of being binned into consensus sequences. MiTCR, with a Q25 quality threshold and the strictest error-elimination algorithm, was used for CDR3 identification, clonotype clustering and error correction. A nonparametric unseen species model with Euler transformation was used to estimate lower-bound total TCR beta diversity. The raw public data were reprocessed by TCRdb itself: fastp quality trimming at Q25, MiXCR clonotype calling, in-frame beta chains only. Entries are consolidated by CDR3 protein sequence, retaining the most common genes and DNA. The V and J calls were not made by the authors but by TCRdb's processing. The sample profile shows some 1.4 million distinct CDR3 sequences; 42% of them were found once. The ten most abundant clones make up 7.9% of the sample.

The sample is drawn from a study of blood T cells in healthy people across ages (dated by TCRdb to 2013 to 2016). Some background on the complete study: Template switching captured roughly one uniquely barcoded TCR beta cDNA molecule per two T cells in model experiments. Donors of different ages were randomly distributed across sequencing lanes to avoid experimental bias. Using deep sequencing normalized with unique cDNA molecular identifiers, the study measured how TCR beta repertoire diversity changes with age. Using the same blood draw, the study looked at two additional independent replicas of 1 million unique cDNA reads for two donors, one aged 18 to 30 and the other aged 80 or older. The donors were divided into four age groups: young (average around 17 years), middle-aged (almost 40), aged (approximately 62) and long-lived (about 84).

The donors were 40 or so Caucasian individuals from Russia, aged roughly 6 to 100 years, who were systemically healthy. Each donor gave around 9.5 milliliters of peripheral blood, collected into EDTA-treated Vacutainer tubes. Ficoll-Paque density-gradient centrifugation was used to isolate PBMCs, with at least 7 million per sample. Trizol reagent was used to extract total RNA from the PBMCs, yielding at least 5.5 micrograms per sample. Naive CD45RAhigh/CD27high T cell percentages were measured by flow cytometry on a PBMC aliquot from every donor. Overall results and qualifications from the work: Donor CMV infection status was unknown, potentially confounding age-related changes in expanded clonotypes. Estimates of total diversity based on one million sequenced T cells were regarded as lower bounds and as underestimates. Since profiling was done on bulk unsorted PBMCs, naive and antigen-experienced compartments could not be conclusively compared. Observed TCR beta diversity correlated strongly with the percentage of naive T cells measured by flow cytometry. Compared with the aged group, the long-lived group had more naive CD4+ T cells, fewer expanded clones and increased TCR diversity, a pattern suggesting age selection. As age increased, observed TCR beta diversity per million T cells dropped in a roughly linear way, and a significant reduction was already evident by age about 36.

This receptor was identified in a woman under 30 in good health. The sample comprised blood. The sequence joins TRBV7-6 to TRBJ2-3, and the D gene may be TRBD2, 5 bases matching. CDR3 reads: CASSLWASSSTDTQYF. The DNA sequence is as follows: TGTGCCAGCAGCTTATGGGCTAGCTCTAGCACAGATACGCAGTATTTT.